These 20 T cell receptor beta chains were all obtained from the same sample, sequenced in a study of beta chain features in type 1 diabetes. The sequenced template was cDNA made from the entire isolated RNA. The repertoire was sequenced with immunoSEQ multiplex PCR; TCRdb's copy has only in-frame clones and lacks some. The sample consists of around 400,000 clones, roughly 13% of them appearing once. Sequenced: naive CD4+ T cells from blood. Receptors were obtained from a man aged 18 to 30 in good health.

The V gene is TRBV6-5, the J gene TRBJ1-4; the D gene is possibly TRBD1 (6 bases). Germline V lookup: CDR1 MNHEY, CDR2 SVGAGI. CDR3 length: 13 residues. Between the trimmed V and J ends, which lost 8 bases and 2 bases, there was a span of 9 bases. In nucleotides, the CDR3 is TGTGCCAGCCTGGACAGTACTAATGAAAAACTGTTTTTT. As protein: CASLDSTNEKLFF.

The chain recombines TRBV5-4 with TRBJ2-2; D is perhaps TRBD2 (7 bases). Trimming cost V 0 bases and J 4 bases, with 19 bases left between them. The CDR3 contains 18 residues. Germline V gene lookup returns CDR1 SGHNT and CDR2 YYREEE (reference sequence). The CDR3 protein is CASSLAGRGGDFTGELFF. CDR3 coding DNA: TGTGCCAGCAGCTTGGCTGGTAGAGGGGGGGATTTCACCGGGGAGCTGTTTTTT.

This chain joins TRBV6-5 and TRBJ2-7, with 7 positions matching TRBD1. The junction had 8 bases not matched to a gene; V was cut back by 5 bases and J by 4 bases. The length of the CDR3 is 14 residues. Germline V gives CDR1 MNHEY, CDR2 SVGAGI. The CDR3: CASSPTGQLYEQYF. The CDR3 DNA is TGTGCCAGCAGTCCTACGGGACAGCTGTACGAGCAGTACTTC.

There are a few counts of this clone. The chain links TRBV9 to TRBJ2-3; D might be TRBD2 (6 bases). There are 15 residues in the CDR3. Trimming cost V 4 bases and J 2 bases, with 14 bases left between them. The germline V gene encodes CDR1 SGDLS and CDR2 YYNGEE. The CDR3 loop is CASSKISGNTDTQYF. CDR3 DNA sequence: TGTGCCAGCAGCAAGATTAGCGGCAACACAGATACGCAGTATTTT.

The chain employs TRBV15 and TRBJ1-1; D uncertain. V shed 0 bases and J shed 4 bases, with 12 bases lying between them. The CDR3 consists of 15 residues. Germline CDR1 is LNHNV and CDR2 is YYDKDF (reference sequence). CDR3 sequence: CATSRDLVGSTEAFF. CDR3 sequence (DNA): TGTGCCACCAGCAGAGATCTTGTCGGGAGCACTGAAGCTTTCTTT. Variable domain in full (rest from reference TRBV15 and TRBJ1-1): DAMVIQNPRYQVTQFGKPVTLSCSQTLNHNVMYWYQQKSSQAPKLLFHYYDKDFNNEADTPDNFQSRRPNTSFCFLDIRSPGLGDTAMYLCATSRDLVGSTEAFFGQGTRLTVV.

The J gene is TRBJ2-1, the V gene TRBV11-2, with 7 bases that match TRBD1. Germline V gives CDR1 SGHAT, CDR2 FQNNGV. V was pared by 11 bases and J by 6 bases, with 16 bases of the junction left unmatched. The CDR3 runs to 15 residues. CDR3 in amino acids: CAVSTGRLYGNEQFF. DNA for the CDR3: TGTGCCGTATCGACAGGGCGGTTATACGGCAATGAGCAGTTCTTC.

The V gene is TRBV5-1, the J gene TRBJ2-7; 7 bases fit TRBD2. Germline V lookup: CDR1 SGHRS, CDR2 YFSETQ. The CDR3 is 16 residues long. V dropped 0 bases and J dropped 2; count of bases not matched to a gene: 8. The DNA of the CDR3 is TGCGCCAGCAGCTTGGCCGGGGCGGGAGAGACCTACGAGCAGTACTTC. This gives the protein CASSLAGAGETYEQYF.

This clone was recorded once. V is TRBV10-3 and J is TRBJ2-1; D might be TRBD2 (6 bases). Trimming removed 7 bases at V and 4 bases at J, with 17 bases between. Per germline, CDR1 ENHRY and CDR2 SYGVKD. This CDR3 region has 15 residues. The CDR3 DNA sequence: TGTGCCATCACGACTTTTAGCGGAGGGTACAATGAGCAGTTCTTC. It specifies CAITTFSGGYNEQFF.

The chain has TRBV7-2 and TRBJ2-5; D not certain. CDR1 and CDR2 (germline): SGHTA, FQGNSA. V shed 1 base and J shed 5 bases, with 8 bases lying between them. The CDR3 sequence is 13 residues long. The CDR3 bases are TGTGCCAGCAGCTTAGTTCCTATCGAGACCCAGTACTTC. Translating gives CASSLVPIETQYF.

This clone came up a few times. The chain recombines TRBV28 with TRBJ2-3, with a weak D call TRBD2 (5 bases). Trimming removed 8 bases at V and 7 bases at J, with 19 bases between. The CDR3 has 14 residues. Germline values: CDR1 MDHEN, CDR2 SYDVKM. The DNA of the CDR3 is TGTGCCAGCGTAAGGGCGGGTCGCACCTATACGCAGTATTTT. Translation gives CASVRAGRTYTQYF. Filled out from reference TRBV28 and TRBJ2-3, the complete variable domain reads DVKVTQSSRYLVKRTGEKVFLECVQDMDHENMFWYRQDPGLGLRLIYFSYDVKMKEKGDIPEGYSVSREKKERFSLILESASTNQTSMYLCASVRAGRTYTQYFGPGTRLTVL.

This clone has just a few counts. The rearrangement joins TRBV6-5 to TRBJ2-1; TRBD2 matches at 9 bases. The CDR3 extends over 15 amino acids. Germline CDR1 and CDR2: MNHEY and SVGAGI. The V gene end was trimmed by 2 bases and the J gene end by 7 bases; junction bases not matched to a gene: 6. CDR3 loop: CASSYRASGKNEQFF. The CDR3, as DNA: TGTGCCAGCAGTTACAGGGCTAGCGGGAAGAATGAGCAGTTCTTC.

This clone was counted a few times. The chain recombines TRBV30 with TRBJ2-5, with 12 bases fitting TRBD2. The end of the DNA is better explained by TRBJ2-7, so the J call may be wrong. CDR1 is GTSNPN, CDR2 SVGIG, per germline (reference sequence). The CDR3 runs 15 residues. The CDR3 spells CAWSVGLAGIDEQYF. CDR3 nucleotides: TGTGCCTGGAGTGTCGGACTAGCGGGAATTGACGAGCAGTACTTC.

As DNA, the CDR3 is TGTGCCAGCAACCATATGTCCACGCGGTTCTACAATGAGCAGTTCTTC. It translates to CASNHMSTRFYNEQFF. The rearrangement joins TRBV28 to TRBJ2-1; D is unclear. CDR1 and CDR2 from the germline V gene are MDHEN and SYDVKM. The length of the CDR3 is 16 residues. V was trimmed by 7 bases and J by 3 bases, leaving 19 bases between them.

In DNA form, the CDR3 reads TGTGCCAGCAGTGGACAGGGGGGCCTCGCGAACACCGGGGAGCTGTTTTTT. Its translation: CASSGQGGLANTGELFF. The rearrangement joins TRBV2 to TRBJ2-2, with 9 positions matching TRBD1. This CDR3 has 17 residues. The V gene's germline CDR1 is SNHLY and CDR2 FYNNEI. Trimming removed 4 bases from V and 0 bases from J; junction bases left unmatched: 6.

V usage is TRBV14 and J usage is TRBJ1-2; 7 bases fit TRBD1. CDR3 size: 14 residues. The germline gives CDR1 SGHDN, CDR2 FVKESK. V lost 4 bases to trimming and J lost 8 bases; unmatched junction nucleotides: 10. As DNA, the CDR3 is TGTGCCAGCAGCCTCGGGACAGATTTCCAGGGCTACACCTTC. Amino acids: CASSLGTDFQGYTF.

This clone has a handful of counts. This chain uses TRBV28 with TRBJ1-1; 9 bases map to TRBD1. The CDR3 contains 14 residues. CDR1 MDHEN and CDR2 SYDVKM come from the germline V gene. The ends lost 5 bases at V and 1 base at J; junction bases unmatched: 2. This CDR3 reads CASSQQGANTEAFF. CDR3 DNA: TGTGCCAGCAGTCAACAGGGGGCGAACACTGAAGCTTTCTTT. The full variable domain, in which reference TRBV28 and TRBJ1-1 provide the parts outside the CDR3, is DVKVTQSSRYLVKRTGEKVFLECVQDMDHENMFWYRQDPGLGLRLIYFSYDVKMKEKGDIPEGYSVSREKKERFSLILESASTNQTSMYLCASSQQGANTEAFFGQGTRLTVV.

This clone was seen a handful of times. The J gene is TRBJ1-6, the V gene TRBV10-3; perhaps TRBD1 as D (5 bases). Trimming took off 10 bases at V and 2 bases at J, with 15 bases between the two ends. Germline V gene data show CDR1 as ENHRY and CDR2 as SYGVKD. This CDR3 comprises 15 residues. The CDR3 DNA sequence: TGTGCCACAAGACCGACAGATACCTATAATTCACCCCTCCACTTT. Protein product: CATRPTDTYNSPLHF.

This chain joins TRBV7-9 and TRBJ2-3; D is possibly TRBD2 (7 bases). Trimming cost V 1 base and J 1 base, with 15 bases left between them. CDR3 length: 17 residues. CDR1 SEHNR and CDR2 FQNEAQ come from the germline V gene (reference sequence). CDR3 DNA sequence: TGTGCCAGCAGCTTAGGAGGGGGGGGGCGAGGCACAGATACGCAGTATTTT. Residues: CASSLGGGGRGTDTQYF.

A few counts support this clone. V gene TRBV5-4 combines with J gene TRBJ1-5; D might be TRBD1 (5 bases). V gave up 9 bases and J gave up 0 bases, with 10 bases separating them. Looked up from germline, CDR1 is SGHNT and CDR2 is YYREEE (reference sequence). The CDR3 is 13 residues long. The CDR3 loop reads CATQADSNQPQHF. CDR3 in DNA: TGTGCCACACAGGCGGATAGCAATCAGCCCCAGCATTTT. Full variable domain (rest looked up from reference TRBV5-4 and TRBJ1-5): ETGVTQSPTHLIKTRGQQVTLRCSSQSGHNTVSWYQQALGQGPQFIFQYYREEENGRGNFPPRFSGLQFPNYSSELNVNALELDDSALYLCATQADSNQPQHFGDGTRLSIL.

This chain uses TRBV30 with TRBJ2-2; D might be TRBD1 (6 bases). CDR3 size: 19 residues. V was shortened by 0 bases and J by 5 bases, with 25 bases between the two germline ends. Germline loops: CDR1 GTSNPN, CDR2 SVGIG (reference sequence). The CDR3 region is CAWSVLKHGLTGPTGELFF. The CDR3 region has the DNA TGTGCCTGGAGTGTACTTAAACATGGCTTGACAGGTCCTACCGGGGAGCTGTTTTTT. The complete variable domain, with remaining parts taken from reference TRBV30 and TRBJ2-2, reads SQTIHQWPATLVQPVGSPLSLECTVEGTSNPNLYWYRQAAGRGLQLLFYSVGIGQISSEVPQNLSASRPQDRQFILSSKKLLLSDSGFYLCAWSVLKHGLTGPTGELFFGEGSRLTVL.